The 10 T cell receptor beta chains below all came from one sample that was sequenced in a study of blood T cell repertoires in COVID-19. Produced via immunoSEQ multiplex PCR; TCRdb's table is partial and in-frame only. The table shows around 140,000 clones, with roughly 80% occurring only once. What was sequenced was PBMCs or T cells enriched from blood (not recorded which). The receptors here all came from a woman between 50 and 59 years old who had recovered from COVID-19.

The genes are TRBV5-4 and TRBJ2-1; 7 positions match TRBD1. The germline CDR1 and CDR2 sequences are SGHNT and YYREEE (reference sequence). Germline trimming cut 2 bases from V and 2 bases from J; bases unmatched to any gene: 4. This CDR3 comprises 15 residues. The CDR3 bases are TGTGCCAGCAGCTTCGACAGGGCTGCCTACAATGAGCAGTTCTTC. Amino acid sequence: CASSFDRAAYNEQFF.

This clone has a count of ten or more. The chain combines TRBV7-9 with TRBJ2-5; D is perhaps TRBD2 (6 bases). The V gene lost 2 bases and the J gene lost 1 base, with 14 bases spanning the gap. CDR3 size: 16 residues. Germline CDR1 SEHNR, CDR2 FQNEAQ (reference sequence). CDR3 DNA: TGTGCCAGCAGCTTATGGATGGGACTGAGCCAAGAGACCCAGTACTTC. Protein sequence: CASSLWMGLSQETQYF.

The V and J genes are TRBV7-9 and TRBJ1-5; possibly TRBD1 for D (5 bases). Trimming took 5 bases from V and 0 from J, leaving 8 bases between them. CDR3 size: 14 residues. The V gene's germline CDR1 is SEHNR and CDR2 FQNEAQ (reference sequence). Written as DNA, the CDR3 is TGTGCCAGCAGCGGGGGGTATAGCAATCAGCCCCAGCATTTT. Its translation is CASSGGYSNQPQHF.

V gene TRBV28 combines with J gene TRBJ1-5; 8 bases fit TRBD1. This CDR3 is 16 amino acids long. J gave up 6 bases and V 4 bases, and 11 bases lay outside the gene matches. Germline values: CDR1 MDHEN, CDR2 SYDVKM. CDR3: CASSSLDRATFQPQHF. CDR3 bases: TGTGCCAGCAGTTCGCTGGACAGGGCCACTTTTCAGCCCCAGCATTTT. The entire variable domain, with the rest obtained from reference TRBV28 and TRBJ1-5, is as follows: DVKVTQSSRYLVKRTGEKVFLECVQDMDHENMFWYRQDPGLGLRLIYFSYDVKMKEKGDIPEGYSVSREKKERFSLILESASTNQTSMYLCASSSLDRATFQPQHFGDGTRLSIL.

The rearrangement uses TRBV6-1 and TRBJ1-5, with a possible D match to TRBD1 (6 bases). CDR1 is MNHNS, CDR2 SASEGT, per germline. The CDR3 has 17 amino acids. The V end lost 4 bases, the J end lost 0 bases, and 16 bases lay between the germline ends. The chain's CDR3 is CASSGRTGTDSNQPQHF. CDR3 DNA sequence: TGTGCCAGCAGTGGGCGAACAGGGACCGATAGCAATCAGCCCCAGCATTTT.

The chain joins TRBV4-2 to TRBJ2-1, with 8 positions matching TRBD1. The germline V gene has CDR1 LGHNA and CDR2 YNFKEQ. Trimming cost V 1 base and J 8 bases; bases outside gene matches: 7. This CDR3 region has 15 residues. The CDR3 coding sequence is TGTGCCAGCAGCCAAGTCCTCGACAGGGGCGATGAGCAGTTCTTC. The encoded protein is CASSQVLDRGDEQFF.

The V and J genes are TRBV3-1 (or the pseudogene TRBV3-2) and TRBJ1-1; maybe TRBD1 (5 bases). V gave up 7 bases and J gave up 7 bases, with 16 bases separating them. The germline V gene has CDR1 LGHDT and CDR2 YNNKEL (reference sequence). This CDR3 region has 13 residues. This chain's CDR3 is CASNQGLQGEAFF. In nucleotides, the CDR3 is TGTGCCAGCAACCAGGGCCTACAAGGTGAAGCTTTCTTT.

This rearrangement joins TRBV7-3 to TRBJ1-2; 11 nucleotides match TRBD1. Germline loops: CDR1 SGHTA, CDR2 FQGTGA. CDR3 length: 12 amino acids. The junction had 2 bases not matched to a gene; V was cut back by 9 bases and J by 5 bases. The CDR3 nucleotides read TGTGCCAGTGGGACAGGGGGGTATGGCTACACCTTC. As protein: CASGTGGYGYTF.

V is TRBV18 and J is TRBJ1-1; TRBD1 might be the D (5 bases). The CDR3 is 15 residues long. The germline gives CDR1 KGHSH, CDR2 LQKENI. Trimming removed 0 bases at V and 2 bases at J, with 10 bases between. The CDR3 loop reads CASSPPSQGNTEAFF. In nucleotides, the CDR3 is TGTGCCAGCTCACCACCGAGCCAGGGAAACACTGAAGCTTTCTTT.

This chain uses TRBV3-1 (or the pseudogene TRBV3-2) with TRBJ1-2; D ambiguous. Trimming pared 3 bases from V and 2 bases from J, leaving 10 bases between. The CDR3 has 14 amino acids. Germline V gives CDR1 LGHDT, CDR2 YNNKEL (reference sequence). The CDR3 spells CASSHIAENYGYTF. The CDR3, as DNA: TGTGCCAGCAGCCACATAGCGGAAAACTATGGCTACACCTTC.